One sample yielded the 8 T cell receptor beta chains listed below, sequenced in a study of blood T cell repertoires in COVID-19 (dated by TCRdb to 2019 to 2021). The library was made by the immunoSEQ multiplex PCR assay. Entries here come from immuneACCESS through TCRdb and include only in-frame sequences with V and J called. Some clones fail to appear in such tables; in the studies checked, an unresolved V gene covers under half of the shortfall, and the cause of the remainder is unknown. The sample table shows roughly 70,000 clones, and approximately 89% are seen once. In total, the top ten clones hold roughly 8% of the sample. Sequencing was performed on peripheral blood. The source is a human donor in a cohort sampled during active COVID-19.

This chain connects TRBV6-5 to TRBJ1-1; D ambiguous. CDR1 is MNHEY and CDR2 is SVGAGI in the germline V gene. The CDR3 sequence is 11 residues long. With 5 bases removed from V and 3 bases from J, the gap between germline ends came to 4 bases. As DNA, the CDR3 is TGTGCCAGCAGTCGGTACACTGAAGCTTTCTTT. It translates to CASSRYTEAFF.

This clone was observed once. In nucleotides, the CDR3 is TGCGCCAGCAGCCCGGAGGGAGGTGGCACTGAAGCTTTCTTT. It translates to CASSPEGGGTEAFF. The chain combines TRBV5-1 with TRBJ1-1; the D is unclear. Germline CDR1 and CDR2: SGHRS and YFSETQ. V shed 4 bases and J shed 4 bases, with 14 bases lying between them. This CDR3 is built from 14 residues.

This chain links TRBV5-1 with TRBJ2-6; D not resolved. Between the trimmed V and J ends, which lost 0 bases and 2 bases, there was a span of 15 bases. CDR3 length equals 18 residues. CDR1 is SGHRS and CDR2 is YFSETQ in the germline V gene. In DNA, the CDR3 is TGCGCCAGCAGCTTGGCCCCTAATCGGAGTCCTGGGGCCAACGTCCTGACTTTC. It translates to CASSLAPNRSPGANVLTF.

This clone was seen once. This sequence joins TRBV7-2 and TRBJ1-1, with unresolved D. Germline V lookup: CDR1 SGHTA, CDR2 FQGNSA. The CDR3 spans 13 residues. Trimming shortened V by 2 bases and J by 3 bases, and 7 bases separated the two germline ends. The CDR3 DNA follows: TGTGCCAGCAGCTTATTTCGTGACACTGAAGCTTTCTTT. Encoded protein: CASSLFRDTEAFF.

J is TRBJ1-5 and V is TRBV28; D possibly corresponds to TRBD1 (5 bases). V lost 4 bases, J lost 2 bases, and 12 bases lay in between. The CDR3 has 15 amino acids. The germline gives CDR1 MDHEN, CDR2 SYDVKM. CDR3 loop: CASSSGHTRNQPQHF. The CDR3 DNA reads TGTGCCAGCAGTTCCGGACATACTCGCAATCAGCCCCAGCATTTT.

The chain recombines TRBV4-3 with TRBJ2-7; TRBD2 is a possible D gene (6 bases). This CDR3 has 15 amino acids. Germline CDR1 reads LGHNA; CDR2 reads YSLEER. Trimming took off 0 bases at V and 1 base at J, with 10 bases between the two ends. The CDR3 region has the DNA TGCGCCAGCAGCCAAGAAGCTGGGGGGTCCTACGAGCAGTACTTC. It is translated as CASSQEAGGSYEQYF.

V and J are TRBV11-2 and TRBJ1-4, with TRBD1 matching 7 bases. V was clipped by 5 bases and J by 5 bases; unmatched bases: 8. The CDR3 contains 15 residues. Germline loops: CDR1 SGHAT, CDR2 FQNNGV. CDR3 DNA sequence: TGTGCCAGCAGCCTCTTGGGACAGTTCAATGAAAAACTGTTTTTT. Amino acid sequence: CASSLLGQFNEKLFF.

The table lists this clone with a count of one. V is TRBV11-2 and J is TRBJ2-7; TRBD1 agrees at 9 bases. Looked up from germline, CDR1 is SGHAT and CDR2 is FQNNGV. V trimming: 2 bases; J trimming: 5 bases; junction bases outside the gene matches: 19. CDR3 size: 19 residues. CDR3 coding DNA: TGTGCCAGCAGCTTAAGGGTAGACGGAAGCGGGACAGGGATCGACGAGCAGTACTTC. It yields the protein CASSLRVDGSGTGIDEQYF.